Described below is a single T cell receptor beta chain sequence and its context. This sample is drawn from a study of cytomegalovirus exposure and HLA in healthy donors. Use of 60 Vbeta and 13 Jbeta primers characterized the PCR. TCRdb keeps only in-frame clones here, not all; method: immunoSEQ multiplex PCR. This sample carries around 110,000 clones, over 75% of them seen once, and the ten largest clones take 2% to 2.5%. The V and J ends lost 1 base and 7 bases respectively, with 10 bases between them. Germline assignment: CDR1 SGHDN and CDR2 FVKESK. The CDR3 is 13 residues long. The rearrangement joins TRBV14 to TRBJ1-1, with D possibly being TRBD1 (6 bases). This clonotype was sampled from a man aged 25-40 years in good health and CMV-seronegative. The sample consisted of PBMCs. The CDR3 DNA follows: TGTGCCAGCAGCCAAGTTAGGGGGAGTGAAGCTTTCTTT. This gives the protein CASSQVRGSEAFF. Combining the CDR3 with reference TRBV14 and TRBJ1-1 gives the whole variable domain EAGVTQFPSHSVIEKGQTVTLRCDPISGHDNLYWYRRVMGKEIKFLLHFVKESKQDESGMPNNRFLAERTGGTYSTLKVQPAELEDSGVYFCASSQVRGSEAFFGQGTRLTVV.